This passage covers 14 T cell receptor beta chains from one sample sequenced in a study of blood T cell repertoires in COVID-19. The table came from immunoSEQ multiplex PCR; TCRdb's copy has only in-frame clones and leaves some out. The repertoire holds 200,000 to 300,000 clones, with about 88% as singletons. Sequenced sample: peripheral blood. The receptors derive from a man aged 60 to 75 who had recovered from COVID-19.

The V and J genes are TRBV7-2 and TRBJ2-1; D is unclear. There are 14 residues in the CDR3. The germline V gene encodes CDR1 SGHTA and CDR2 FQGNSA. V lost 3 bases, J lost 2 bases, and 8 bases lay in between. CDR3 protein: CASSFSQTYNEQFF. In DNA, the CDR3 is TGTGCCAGCAGCTTTTCCCAGACCTACAATGAGCAGTTCTTC.

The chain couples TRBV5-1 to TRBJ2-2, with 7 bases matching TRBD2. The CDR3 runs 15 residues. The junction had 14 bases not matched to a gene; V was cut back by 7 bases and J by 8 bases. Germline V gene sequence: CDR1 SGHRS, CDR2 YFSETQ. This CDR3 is CASYSGGTTIGELFF. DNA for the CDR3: TGCGCCAGCTACTCCGGAGGGACTACGATTGGGGAGCTGTTTTTT.

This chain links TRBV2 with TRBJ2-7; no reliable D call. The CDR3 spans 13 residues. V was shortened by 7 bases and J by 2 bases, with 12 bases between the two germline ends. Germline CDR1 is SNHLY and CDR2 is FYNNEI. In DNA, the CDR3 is TGTGCCAGCAAAAGACTCAGCACCTACGAGCAGTACTTC. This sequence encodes CASKRLSTYEQYF.

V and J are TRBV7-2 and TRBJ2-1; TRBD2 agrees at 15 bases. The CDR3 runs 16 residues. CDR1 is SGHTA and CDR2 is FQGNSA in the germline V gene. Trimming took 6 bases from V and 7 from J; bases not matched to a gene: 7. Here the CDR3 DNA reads TGTGCCAGCAGTCGGACTAGCGGGGGGGCAAGAAATGAGCAGTTCTTC. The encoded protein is CASSRTSGGARNEQFF.

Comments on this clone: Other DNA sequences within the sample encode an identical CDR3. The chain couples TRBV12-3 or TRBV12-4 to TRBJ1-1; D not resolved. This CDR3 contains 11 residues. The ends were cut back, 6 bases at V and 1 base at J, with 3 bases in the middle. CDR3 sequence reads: CASRRNTEAFF. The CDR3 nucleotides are TGTGCCAGCAGGAGGAACACTGAAGCTTTCTTT.

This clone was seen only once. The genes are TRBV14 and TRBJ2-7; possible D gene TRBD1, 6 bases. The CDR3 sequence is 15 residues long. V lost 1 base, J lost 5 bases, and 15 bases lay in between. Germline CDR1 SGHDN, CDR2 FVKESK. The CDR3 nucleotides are TGTGCCAGCAGCCAAGGCCTGGCCAGGGGTCACGAGCAGTACTTC. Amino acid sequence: CASSQGLARGHEQYF.

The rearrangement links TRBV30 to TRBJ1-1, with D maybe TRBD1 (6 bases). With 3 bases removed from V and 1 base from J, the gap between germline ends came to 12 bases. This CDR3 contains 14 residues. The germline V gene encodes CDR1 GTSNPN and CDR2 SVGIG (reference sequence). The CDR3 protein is CAWSVGQKNTEAFF. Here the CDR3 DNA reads TGTGCCTGGAGCGTCGGACAGAAGAACACTGAAGCTTTCTTT.

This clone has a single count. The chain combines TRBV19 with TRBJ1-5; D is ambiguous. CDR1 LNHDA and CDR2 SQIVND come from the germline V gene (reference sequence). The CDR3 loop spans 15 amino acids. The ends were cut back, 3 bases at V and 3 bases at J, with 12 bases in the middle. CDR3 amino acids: CASSIYITTNQPQHF. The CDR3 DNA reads TGTGCCAGTAGTATTTACATCACAACCAATCAGCCCCAGCATTTT.

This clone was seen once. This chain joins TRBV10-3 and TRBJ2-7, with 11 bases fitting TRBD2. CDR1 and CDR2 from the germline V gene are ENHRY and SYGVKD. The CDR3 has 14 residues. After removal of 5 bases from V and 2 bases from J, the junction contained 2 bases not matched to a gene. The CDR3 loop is CAISTSGGPYEQYF. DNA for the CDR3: TGTGCCATCAGTACTAGCGGGGGCCCCTACGAGCAGTACTTC.

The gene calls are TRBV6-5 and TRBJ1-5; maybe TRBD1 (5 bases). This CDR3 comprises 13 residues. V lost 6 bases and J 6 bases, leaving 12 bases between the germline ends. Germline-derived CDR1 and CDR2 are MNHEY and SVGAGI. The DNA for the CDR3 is TGTGCCAGCAGCCTCAGGGAAGGTCAGCCCCAGCATTTT. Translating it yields CASSLREGQPQHF.

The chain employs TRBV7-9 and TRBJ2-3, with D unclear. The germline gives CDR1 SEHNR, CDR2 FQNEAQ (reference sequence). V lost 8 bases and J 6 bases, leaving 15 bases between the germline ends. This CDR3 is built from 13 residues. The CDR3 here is CASLSPTLDTQYF. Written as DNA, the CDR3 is TGTGCCAGCTTGAGCCCCACGCTGGATACGCAGTATTTT.

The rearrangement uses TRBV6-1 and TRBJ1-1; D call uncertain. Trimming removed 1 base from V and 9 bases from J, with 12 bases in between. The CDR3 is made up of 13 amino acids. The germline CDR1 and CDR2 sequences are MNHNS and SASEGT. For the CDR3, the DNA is TGTGCCAGCAGTGAAGGAACGGGGAGGAAAGCTTTCTTT. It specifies CASSEGTGRKAFF.

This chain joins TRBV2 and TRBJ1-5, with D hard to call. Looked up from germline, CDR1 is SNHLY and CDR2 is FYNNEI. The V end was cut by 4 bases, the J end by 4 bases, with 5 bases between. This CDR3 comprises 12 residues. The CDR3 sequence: CASSGPNQPQHF. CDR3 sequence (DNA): TGTGCCAGCAGTGGTCCGAATCAGCCCCAGCATTTT.

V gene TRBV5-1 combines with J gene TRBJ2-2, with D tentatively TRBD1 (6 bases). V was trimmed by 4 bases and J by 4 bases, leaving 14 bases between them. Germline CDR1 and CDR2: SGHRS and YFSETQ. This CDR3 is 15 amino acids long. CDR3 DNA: TGCGCCAGCAGCGCAGTAGGGGGAGTCACCGGGGAGCTGTTTTTT. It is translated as CASSAVGGVTGELFF.